This T cell receptor beta chain was sequenced for a study of Tregs in tolerant kidney transplant recipients. Findings and caveats of the study: This study did not directly address biological reproducibility.

As for this clone: Its antigen is unknown. The missing CDR3 end, 3 residues past where the read stops, is filled in from the germline J gene.

Sequenced by immunoSEQ multiplex PCR; TCRdb stores in-frame clones only, minus some. This sample's table has about 48,000 clones. This CDR3 has 16 amino acids. Germline assignment: CDR1 LNHDA and CDR2 SQIVND (reference sequence). V was pared by 4 bases and J by 3 bases, with 12 bases of the junction left unmatched. This rearrangement joins TRBV19 to TRBJ2-7; 7 bases fit TRBD1. The clonotype was recovered from a human donor who received a combined kidney and bone marrow transplant. This specimen was CD4+ T cells from blood, taken before the transplant. The CDR3 sequence: CASSTPNRDSRYEQYF. CDR3 DNA (partial): TGTGCCAGTAGTACCCCAAACCGGGACAGCCGCTACGAG. Based on the CDR3 plus reference TRBV19 and TRBJ2-7, the full variable domain is DGGITQSPKYLFRKEGQNVTLSCEQNLNHDAMYWYRQDPGQGLRLIYYSQIVNDFQKGDIAEGYSVSREKKESFPLTVTSAQKNPTAFYLCASSTPNRDSRYEQYFGPGTRLTVT.